This TCR beta chain originates from a study of Graves' ophthalmopathy and Graves' hyperthyroidism. Broader study findings: Blood contained most expanded thyroid clonotypes exceeding 0.001 frequency.

Worth noting for this clonotype: Its cognate antigen is unknown.

Certain patients, namely those with other autoimmune diseases, uncontrolled infections, pregnancy or lactation, were excluded. The CDR3 has 14 amino acids. The germline CDR1 and CDR2 sequences are SEHNR and FQNEAQ (reference sequence). Trimming left V 1 base short and J 2 bases short, with 9 bases between. CDR3 regions of TCR beta were amplified from RNA transcripts. An initial RT-PCR round employing HTBI primers preceded a second-round multiplex PCR. TCRdb redid the calling of the multiplex PCR reads with MiXCR, one entry per CDR3 protein. The sample lists over 45,000 distinct CDR3 sequences, less than 65% seen once, with under 30% in the top ten.

The sequence was obtained from an adult man with Graves' ophthalmopathy. Material for sequencing was peripheral blood. The J gene is TRBJ2-7, the V gene TRBV7-9; no definite D call. CDR3 loop: CASSLGGAAYEQYF. Written as DNA, the CDR3 is TGTGCCAGCAGCTTAGGTGGAGCCGCCTACGAGCAGTACTTC.